The 23 T cell receptor beta chains given below trace back to one sample, sequenced in a study of blood T cell repertoires in COVID-19. This table comes from immunoSEQ multiplex PCR, and its TCRdb copy is limited to in-frame clones, with some not included. The repertoire holds around 300,000 clones, with 75% to 90% as singletons. The sequenced material came from peripheral blood. These receptors were collected from a young man with active or convalescent COVID-19.

This clone has a single count. Within the sample, other DNA sequences also encode this same CDR3. The chain uses TRBV2 and TRBJ2-5; unclear D gene. This CDR3 region has 13 residues. The germline V and J ends were trimmed by 2 bases and 3 bases, with 7 bases remaining between them. The germline CDR1 and CDR2 sequences are SNHLY and FYNNEI. CDR3 region: CASSERRKETQYF. Here the CDR3 DNA reads TGTGCCAGCAGTGAACGGCGGAAAGAGACCCAGTACTTC.

This sequence joins TRBV20-1 and TRBJ2-5; D not certain. The CDR3 contains 11 residues. V lost 2 bases and J lost 5, with 6 bases in between. Germline CDR1 reads DFQATT; CDR2 reads SNEGSKA (reference sequence). The CDR3 reads CSARNGETQYF. DNA for the CDR3: TGCAGTGCTAGAAACGGGGAGACCCAGTACTTC.

This clone showed up just once. The CDR3 DNA is TGTGCCAGCAGTGAAGTCACGGGATCCGGGGCCAACGTCCTGACTTTC. The encoded protein is CASSEVTGSGANVLTF. The rearrangement links TRBV6-1 to TRBJ2-6, with D possibly TRBD2 on 5 matching bases. Germline values: CDR1 MNHNS, CDR2 SASEGT. The CDR3 covers 16 residues. Trimming removed 1 base from V and 4 bases from J, with 11 bases in between.

V is TRBV5-5 and J is TRBJ2-7; 9 nucleotides match TRBD1. CDR1 SGHKS and CDR2 YYEKEE come from the germline V gene (reference sequence). V lost 4 bases, J lost 3 bases, and 8 bases stayed unmatched. The CDR3 consists of 15 residues. The CDR3 DNA is TGTGCCAGCAGCCCGCACGAGGACAGGGGCTACGAGCAGTACTTC. Its translation: CASSPHEDRGYEQYF.

The rearrangement uses TRBV5-8 and TRBJ1-2, with D unresolved. There are 13 residues in the CDR3. V dropped 1 base and J dropped 8 bases, with 12 bases sitting between them. CDR1 SGHTS and CDR2 YDEGEE come from the germline V gene. Here the CDR3 reads CASSLIRGTGYTF. The DNA for the CDR3 is TGTGCCAGCAGCTTGATCCGGGGAACGGGCTACACCTTC.

This clone is a singleton in its sample. The chain carries TRBV4-1 and TRBJ1-3; D ambiguous. CDR3 length: 14 residues. V shed 0 bases and J shed 3 bases, with 6 bases lying between them. Germline values: CDR1 MGHRA, CDR2 YSYEKL. CDR3 coding DNA: TGCGCCAGCAGCCAAGATTTTTATGGAAACACCATATATTTT. Amino acid sequence: CASSQDFYGNTIYF.

This sequence joins TRBV5-1 and TRBJ1-1; no definite D call. The germline gives CDR1 SGHRS, CDR2 YFSETQ. The length of the CDR3 is 12 residues. Deletions cut 4 bases from V and 7 bases from J, with 11 bases between. CDR3 loop: CASSKSDREAFF. Written as DNA, the CDR3 is TGCGCCAGCAGCAAGAGCGATCGTGAAGCTTTCTTT.

The J gene is TRBJ1-2, the V gene TRBV28; TRBD1 is a possible D gene (6 bases). Germline V lookup: CDR1 MDHEN, CDR2 SYDVKM. V was cut by 1 base and J by 2 bases, with 11 bases left in between. The CDR3 runs to 15 residues. The CDR3 region is CASSLYGRGNYGYTF. The DNA of the CDR3 is TGTGCCAGCAGTTTATACGGCAGGGGCAACTATGGCTACACCTTC.

This clone was recorded a few times. The J gene is TRBJ1-3, the V gene TRBV27; D ambiguous. CDR1 is MNHEY, CDR2 SMNVEV, per germline (reference sequence). V was pared by 2 bases and J by 0 bases, with 8 bases between. The CDR3 is made up of 15 amino acids. CDR3 nucleotides: TGTGCCAGCAGTTTAAGACAACCCTCTGGAAACACCATATATTTT. This codes for CASSLRQPSGNTIYF.

The rearrangement uses TRBV4-1 and TRBJ2-1; 14 positions match TRBD2. The V gene end was trimmed by 2 bases and the J gene end by 8 bases; junction bases not matched to a gene: 5. Germline loops: CDR1 MGHRA, CDR2 YSYEKL. The CDR3 runs to 16 residues. This CDR3 is CASSQTTSGGAYEQFF. CDR3 coding DNA: TGCGCCAGCAGCCAAACGACTAGCGGGGGGGCGTATGAGCAGTTCTTC.

The V call is TRBV9, the J call TRBJ2-7; no definite D call. From germline, CDR1 is SGDLS and CDR2 YYNGEE. Trimming stripped 4 bases from V and 0 bases from J, with 11 bases between. The CDR3 runs 14 residues. The CDR3 sequence is CASSPGSSSYEQYF. In nucleotides, the CDR3 is TGTGCCAGCAGCCCCGGGTCCAGCTCCTACGAGCAGTACTTC.

The chain combines TRBV4-1 with TRBJ1-1; no firm D call. Per the germline V gene, CDR1 is MGHRA and CDR2 is YSYEKL. This CDR3 is 15 amino acids long. Trimming removed 0 bases from V and 1 base from J, with 9 bases in between. The DNA for the CDR3 is TGCGCCAGCAGCCAAGAACCGGGATCGAACACTGAAGCTTTCTTT. It translates to CASSQEPGSNTEAFF.

The chain employs TRBV4-3 and TRBJ2-3, with D possibly TRBD2 on 6 matching bases. The CDR3 loop spans 17 amino acids. The germline V gene has CDR1 LGHNA and CDR2 YSLEER. V was cut by 4 bases and J by 2 bases, with 19 bases left in between. CDR3 protein: CASSRAPSVTPTDTQYF. The CDR3, as DNA: TGCGCCAGCAGCCGAGCACCTAGCGTAACACCCACAGATACGCAGTATTTT.

This chain joins TRBV19 and TRBJ2-7, with D tentatively TRBD2 (5 bases). The CDR3 is made up of 16 amino acids. Trimming removed 5 bases at V and 2 bases at J, with 19 bases between. CDR1 is LNHDA and CDR2 is SQIVND in the germline V gene (reference sequence). The CDR3 loop reads CASSFELGVRTYEQYF. The CDR3, as DNA: TGTGCCAGTAGTTTCGAATTGGGAGTCCGGACCTACGAGCAGTACTTC.

CDR3 in DNA: TGTGCCAGCTCACCAACACCAGGGGACAGGAAGAACACTGAAGCTTTCTTT. It is translated as CASSPTPGDRKNTEAFF. J is TRBJ1-1 and V is TRBV18; TRBD1 aligns across 8 bases. Germline CDR1 KGHSH, CDR2 LQKENI. J lost 1 base, V lost 2 bases, and 9 bases had no gene match. The CDR3 contains 17 residues.

The V and J genes are TRBV6-2 or TRBV6-3 and TRBJ2-3, with TRBD2 matching over 10 bases. The CDR3 spans 17 residues. V gave up 2 bases and J gave up 6 bases; unmatched junction bases: 11. Germline-derived CDR1 and CDR2 are MNHEY and SVGEGT. DNA for the CDR3: TGTGCCAGCAGTTACGGGGTAGCGGGAGGATTCACGGATACGCAGTATTTT. Protein: CASSYGVAGGFTDTQYF.

The rearrangement uses TRBV15 and TRBJ2-4; D is perhaps TRBD1 (5 bases). This CDR3 region has 16 residues. Germline lookup yields CDR1 LNHNV and CDR2 YYDKDF (reference sequence). V lost 0 bases, J lost 0 bases, and 9 bases lay in between. The DNA of the CDR3 is TGTGCCACCAGCAGAGATTGGGGCGTAGCCAAAAACATTCAGTACTTC. Its protein is CATSRDWGVAKNIQYF.

The chain employs TRBV5-1 and TRBJ2-7; weak D call: TRBD1 (6 bases). Trimming shortened V by 1 base and J by 6 bases, and 14 bases separated the two germline ends. This CDR3 comprises 14 residues. Germline V gives CDR1 SGHRS, CDR2 YFSETQ. In DNA form, the CDR3 reads TGCGCCAGCAGCTTGACAACAGGGATGGGCGAGCAGTACTTC. This sequence encodes CASSLTTGMGEQYF.

This clone was observed once. The rearrangement links TRBV11-2 to TRBJ2-1; unclear D gene. Trimming left V 6 bases short and J 5 bases short, with 14 bases between. Germline CDR1 reads SGHAT; CDR2 reads FQNNGV. The CDR3 is made up of 14 amino acids. The CDR3 reads CASSYTTADNEQFF. CDR3 coding DNA: TGTGCCAGCAGTTACACGACCGCGGACAATGAGCAGTTCTTC.

V usage is TRBV5-6 and J usage is TRBJ1-4; 9 bases fit TRBD1. Trimming removed 0 bases from V and 7 bases from J; junction bases left unmatched: 4. The CDR3 runs to 15 residues. Germline CDR1 reads SGHDT; CDR2 reads YYEEEE. This chain's CDR3 is CASSLVTGGSEKLFF. CDR3 in DNA: TGTGCCAGCAGCTTGGTGACAGGGGGTTCTGAAAAACTGTTTTTT.

The chain combines TRBV19 with TRBJ1-1; TRBD1 is a possible D gene (5 bases). The V and J ends lost 10 bases and 5 bases respectively, with 17 bases between them. Germline CDR1 LNHDA, CDR2 SQIVND (reference sequence). The CDR3 length is 13 residues. The CDR3 here is CATLLAGRTEAFF. In DNA form, the CDR3 reads TGTGCCACCCTGTTGGCAGGGAGGACTGAAGCTTTCTTT.

V is TRBV18 and J is TRBJ2-2; TRBD1 agrees at 8 bases. Germline-derived CDR1 and CDR2 are KGHSH and LQKENI. The CDR3 contains 15 residues. Germline trimming cut 5 bases from V and 10 bases from J; bases unmatched to any gene: 12. The CDR3 region is CASSSDRATFLELFF. CDR3 in DNA: TGTGCCAGCTCATCGGACAGGGCTACATTTTTGGAGCTGTTTTTT.

This clone was picked up many times. This chain links TRBV10-3 with TRBJ2-7; 11 positions agree with TRBD2. This CDR3 contains 14 residues. Germline lookup yields CDR1 ENHRY and CDR2 SYGVKD. V gave up 10 bases and J gave up 4 bases; unmatched junction bases: 9. The CDR3 DNA follows: TGTGCCAACTCCAGACTAGCGGGAAAATACGAGCAGTACTTC. Protein product: CANSRLAGKYEQYF.